The 11 T cell receptor beta chains below come from one sample, sequenced in a study of blood T cell repertoires in COVID-19 (dated by TCRdb to about 2020). To prepare the library, the immunoSEQ multiplex PCR assay was applied. TCRdb limited this immuneACCESS table to in-frame rearrangements with V and J called. A share of clones is missing; checked studies link under half to unresolved V genes, and the rest is unexplained. This sample is represented by about 140,000 clones; around nine tenths of them were singletons. 3.5% to 5.5% of the sample lies in the top ten. Sequences were obtained from peripheral blood. The receptors originated from a woman aged 40 to 50 with acute or convalescent COVID-19.

The V and J genes are TRBV19 and TRBJ2-2; D gene unclear. The germline V and J ends were trimmed by 5 bases and 6 bases, with 10 bases remaining between them. CDR1 is LNHDA and CDR2 is SQIVND in the germline V gene (reference sequence). This CDR3 has 13 residues. CDR3 nucleotides: TGTGCCAGTAGTCTTCGAGTTCCCGGGGAGCTGTTTTTT. This gives the protein CASSLRVPGELFF.

The V call is TRBV11-3, the J call TRBJ2-7; possibly TRBD2 for D (6 bases). CDR1 and CDR2 (germline): SGHNT, YENEEA. This CDR3 is built from 14 residues. Between the trimmed V and J ends, which lost 5 bases and 2 bases, there was a span of 13 bases. CDR3 sequence (DNA): TGTGCCAGCAGCACTGGAGGGCCCCCCTACGAGCAGTACTTC. Encoded protein: CASSTGGPPYEQYF.

Ten or more counts support this clone. The CDR3 bases are TGTGCCAGCAGTCTCGGACTAGCGGGGGGGCCGGGAGATACGCAGTATTTT. The encoded protein is CASSLGLAGGPGDTQYF. The chain combines TRBV28 with TRBJ2-3; 15 bases agree with TRBD2. The CDR3 has 17 residues. After removal of 5 bases from V and 5 bases from J, the junction contained 8 bases not matched to a gene. In germline, CDR1 is MDHEN, CDR2 SYDVKM. The full variable domain, its missing parts supplied by reference TRBV28 and TRBJ2-3, is DVKVTQSSRYLVKRTGEKVFLECVQDMDHENMFWYRQDPGLGLRLIYFSYDVKMKEKGDIPEGYSVSREKKERFSLILESASTNQTSMYLCASSLGLAGGPGDTQYFGPGTRLTVL.

V usage is TRBV5-1 and J usage is TRBJ1-6; TRBD1 aligns across 8 bases. The CDR3 sequence is 15 residues long. V trimming: 4 bases; J trimming: 7 bases; junction bases outside the gene matches: 7. Germline V gene sequence: CDR1 SGHRS, CDR2 YFSETQ. This CDR3 reads CASSPWTGTNSPLHF. The CDR3 nucleotides are TGCGCCAGCAGCCCCTGGACAGGGACGAATTCACCCCTCCACTTT.

The chain employs TRBV12-5 and TRBJ2-5; 9 bases are a match to TRBD2. In germline, CDR1 is LGHNT, CDR2 FRNRAP. This CDR3 has 19 amino acids. Germline trimming cut 2 bases from V and 4 bases from J; bases unmatched to any gene: 17. Here the CDR3 DNA reads TGTGCTAGTGGTTTGCCATCAGTCTTCCGAGCGGGAGGCCGAGAGACCCAGTACTTC. Protein sequence: CASGLPSVFRAGGRETQYF.

V is TRBV5-1 and J is TRBJ1-1, with 8 bases aligning to TRBD1. Germline CDR1 SGHRS, CDR2 YFSETQ. Trimming removed 3 bases from V and 0 bases from J; junction bases left unmatched: 7. CDR3 length equals 16 residues. CDR3 coding DNA: TGCGCCAGCAGCTACCAACCGACAGGGGTGAACACTGAAGCTTTCTTT. Protein: CASSYQPTGVNTEAFF.

The J gene is TRBJ2-1, the V gene TRBV6-5; perhaps TRBD2 as D (7 bases). Trimming took 6 bases from V and 1 from J, leaving 13 bases between them. The CDR3 totals 15 residues. Germline V gene sequence: CDR1 MNHEY, CDR2 SVGAGI. CDR3 in amino acids: CASRSGGRSYNEQFF. CDR3 in DNA: TGTGCCAGCAGGTCCGGGGGGCGTTCCTACAATGAGCAGTTCTTC.

This clone has only one observation. J is TRBJ2-3 and V is TRBV7-2; 9 nucleotides line up with TRBD1. V lost 4 bases and J lost 3; bases outside the gene matches: 14. The V gene's germline CDR1 is SGHTA and CDR2 FQGNSA. This CDR3 comprises 18 residues. CDR3 nucleotide sequence: TGTGCCAGCAGCTCTCTAATACTCGGGACAGGGACGACAGATACGCAGTATTTT. It translates to CASSSLILGTGTTDTQYF.

The chain employs TRBV19 and TRBJ1-5; 9 bases align to TRBD1. The V segment lost 7 bases and the J segment 6 bases; nucleotides outside the gene matches: 13. Germline loops: CDR1 LNHDA, CDR2 SQIVND (reference sequence). The CDR3 spans 16 residues. The CDR3 nucleotides are TGTGCCAGTATAAGGACAGGGACAGGGCTAAGTCAGCCCCAGCATTTT. It codes for CASIRTGTGLSQPQHF.

The chain has TRBV2 and TRBJ1-2; D is perhaps TRBD1 (6 bases). Trimming removed 3 bases from V and 6 bases from J, with 17 bases in between. The CDR3 is made up of 15 amino acids. Germline V gene sequence: CDR1 SNHLY, CDR2 FYNNEI. For the CDR3, the DNA is TGTGCCAGCAGTGATCCGCTTGGGACAACGCATGGCTACACCTTC. Translating gives CASSDPLGTTHGYTF.

This chain uses TRBV9 with TRBJ2-1, with 8 bases aligning to TRBD2. J gave up 6 bases and V 0 bases, and 2 bases lay outside the gene matches. CDR1 is SGDLS and CDR2 is YYNGEE in the germline V gene. There are 14 residues in the CDR3. The CDR3 DNA follows: TGTGCCAGCAGCGTAGGGGGACTAGGCAATGAGCAGTTCTTC. Protein: CASSVGGLGNEQFF.